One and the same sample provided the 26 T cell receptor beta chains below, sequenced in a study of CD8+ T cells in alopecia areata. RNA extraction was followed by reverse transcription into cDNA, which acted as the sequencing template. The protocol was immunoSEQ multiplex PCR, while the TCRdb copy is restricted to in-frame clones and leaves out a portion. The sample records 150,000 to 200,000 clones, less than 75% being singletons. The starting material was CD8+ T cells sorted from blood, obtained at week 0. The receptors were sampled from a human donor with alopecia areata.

DNA of the CDR3: TGTGCCAGCAGCTTGGGCAGAGCCAATGAGCAGTTCTTC. Translating gives CASSLGRANEQFF. The rearrangement uses TRBV5-6 and TRBJ2-1; D gene unclear. Trimming stripped 0 bases from V and 6 bases from J, with 7 bases between. CDR1 is SGHDT, CDR2 YYEEEE, per germline. The CDR3 length is 13 residues.

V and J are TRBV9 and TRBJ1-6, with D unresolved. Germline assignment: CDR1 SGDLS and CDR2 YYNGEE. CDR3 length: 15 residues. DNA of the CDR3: TGTGCGAGCCAGGTTGGGCTGGAGGTTGGTTCACCCCTCCACTTT. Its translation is CASQVGLEVGSPLHF.

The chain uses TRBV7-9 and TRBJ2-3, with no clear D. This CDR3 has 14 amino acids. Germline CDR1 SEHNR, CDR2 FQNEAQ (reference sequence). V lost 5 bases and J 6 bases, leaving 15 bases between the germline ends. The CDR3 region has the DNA TGTGCCAGCAGCCCCCCTCGTCCCCCGGATACGCAGTATTTT. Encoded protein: CASSPPRPPDTQYF.

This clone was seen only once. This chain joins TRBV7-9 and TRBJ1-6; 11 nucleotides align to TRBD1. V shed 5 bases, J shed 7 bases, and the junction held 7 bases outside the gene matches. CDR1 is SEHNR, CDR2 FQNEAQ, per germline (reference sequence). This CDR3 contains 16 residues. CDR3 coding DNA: TGTGCCAGCAGCCCAGGGACAGGGGGATTGAATTCACCCCTCCACTTT. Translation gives CASSPGTGGLNSPLHF.

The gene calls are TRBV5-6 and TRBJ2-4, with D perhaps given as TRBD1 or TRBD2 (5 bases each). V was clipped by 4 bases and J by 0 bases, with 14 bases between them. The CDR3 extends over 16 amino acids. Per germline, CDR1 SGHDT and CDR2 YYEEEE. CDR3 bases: TGTGCCAGCAGCCCTGGGGACGTACTAGCCAAAAACATTCAGTACTTC. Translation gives CASSPGDVLAKNIQYF.

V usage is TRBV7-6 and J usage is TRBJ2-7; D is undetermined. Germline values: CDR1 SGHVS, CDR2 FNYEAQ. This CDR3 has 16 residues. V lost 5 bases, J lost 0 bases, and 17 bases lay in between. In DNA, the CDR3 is TGTGCCAGCAGCGACCTTATTCCCAGGAGCTCCTACGAGCAGTACTTC. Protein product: CASSDLIPRSSYEQYF.

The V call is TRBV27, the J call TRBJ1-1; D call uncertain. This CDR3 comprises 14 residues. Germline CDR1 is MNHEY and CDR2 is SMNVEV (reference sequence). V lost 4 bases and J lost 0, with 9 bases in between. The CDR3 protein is CASSSSGMNTEAFF. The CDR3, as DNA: TGTGCCAGCAGTTCGAGTGGGATGAACACTGAAGCTTTCTTT.

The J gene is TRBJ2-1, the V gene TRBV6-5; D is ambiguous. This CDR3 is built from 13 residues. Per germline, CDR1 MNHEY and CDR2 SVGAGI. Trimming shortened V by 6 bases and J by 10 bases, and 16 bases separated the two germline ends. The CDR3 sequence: CASRDLLGSEQFF. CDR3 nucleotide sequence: TGTGCCAGCAGAGACCTATTGGGTAGCGAGCAGTTCTTC.

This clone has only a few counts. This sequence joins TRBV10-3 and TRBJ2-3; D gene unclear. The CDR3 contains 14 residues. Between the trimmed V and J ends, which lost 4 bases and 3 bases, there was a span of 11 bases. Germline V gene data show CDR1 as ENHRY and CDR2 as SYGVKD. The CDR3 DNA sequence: TGTGCCATCAGTGGATACAAGATTACAGATACGCAGTATTTT. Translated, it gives CAISGYKITDTQYF.

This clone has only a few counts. CDR3 DNA: TGCAGCGCAGCCGGGACAACCAACACCGGGGAGCTGTTTTTT. Encoded protein: CSAAGTTNTGELFF. V is TRBV29-1 and J is TRBJ2-2, with D possibly TRBD1 on 6 matching bases. Looked up from germline, CDR1 is SQVTM and CDR2 is ANQGSEA. This CDR3 region has 14 residues. V dropped 7 bases and J dropped 2 bases, with 14 bases sitting between them.

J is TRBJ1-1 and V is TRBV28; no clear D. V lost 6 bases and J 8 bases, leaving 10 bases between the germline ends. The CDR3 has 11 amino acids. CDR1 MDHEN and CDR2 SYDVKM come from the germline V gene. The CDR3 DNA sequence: TGTGCCAGCAGAATTCGACTGGAAGCTTTCTTT. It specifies CASRIRLEAFF.

CDR3 sequence: CATSGVSGGFGYTF. The CDR3, as DNA: TGTGCCACCAGCGGCGTATCTGGGGGGTTTGGCTACACCTTC. The chain is built from TRBV15 and TRBJ1-2; a possible D gene is TRBD1 (5 bases). CDR1 and CDR2 from the germline V gene are LNHNV and YYDKDF (reference sequence). The V and J ends lost 5 bases and 7 bases respectively, with 17 bases between them. The CDR3 has 14 amino acids.

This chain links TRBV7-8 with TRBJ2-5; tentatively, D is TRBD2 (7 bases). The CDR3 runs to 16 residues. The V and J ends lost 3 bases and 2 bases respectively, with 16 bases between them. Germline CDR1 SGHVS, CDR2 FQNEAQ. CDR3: CASSFTRGGGQETQYF. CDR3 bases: TGTGCCAGCAGCTTTACGAGGGGGGGCGGACAAGAGACCCAGTACTTC.

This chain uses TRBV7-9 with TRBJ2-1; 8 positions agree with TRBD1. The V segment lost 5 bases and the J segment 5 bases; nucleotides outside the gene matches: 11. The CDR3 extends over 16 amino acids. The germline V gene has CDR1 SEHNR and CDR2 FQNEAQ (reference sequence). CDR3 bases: TGTGCCAGCAGCCCAGAGGACAGGGATTACCACAATGAGCAGTTCTTC. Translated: CASSPEDRDYHNEQFF.

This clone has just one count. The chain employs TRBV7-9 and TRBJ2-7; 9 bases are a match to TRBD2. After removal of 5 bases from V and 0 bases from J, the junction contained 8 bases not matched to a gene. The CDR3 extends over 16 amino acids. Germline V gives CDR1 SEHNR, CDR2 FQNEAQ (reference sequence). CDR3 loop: CASSVSSGVSSYEQYF. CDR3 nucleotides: TGTGCCAGCAGCGTATCTAGCGGGGTGAGCTCCTACGAGCAGTACTTC.

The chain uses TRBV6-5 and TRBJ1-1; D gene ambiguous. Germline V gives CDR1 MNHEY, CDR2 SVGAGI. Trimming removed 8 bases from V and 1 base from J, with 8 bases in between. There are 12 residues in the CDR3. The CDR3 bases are TGTGCCAGCTACAGTGAGAACACTGAAGCTTTCTTT. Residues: CASYSENTEAFF.

The CDR3 coding sequence is TGTGCAACGTGCCTGGGGCCCCGCACAGATACGCAGTATTTT. Protein sequence: CATCLGPRTDTQYF. The chain has TRBV27 and TRBJ2-3; tentative D call: TRBD1 (5 bases). This CDR3 is 14 amino acids long. Germline V gene sequence: CDR1 MNHEY, CDR2 SMNVEV (reference sequence).

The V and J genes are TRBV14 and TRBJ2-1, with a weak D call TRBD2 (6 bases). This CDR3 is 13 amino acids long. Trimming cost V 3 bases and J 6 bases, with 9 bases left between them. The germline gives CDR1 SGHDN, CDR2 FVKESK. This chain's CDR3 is CASSHGGGNEQFF. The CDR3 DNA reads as TGTGCCAGCAGCCACGGGGGTGGCAATGAGCAGTTCTTC.

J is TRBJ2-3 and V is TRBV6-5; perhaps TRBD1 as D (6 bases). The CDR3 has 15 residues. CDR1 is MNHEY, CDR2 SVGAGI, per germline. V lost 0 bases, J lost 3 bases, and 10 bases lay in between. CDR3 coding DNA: TGTGCCAGCAGTTACTCTCCTAGGGGGACAGATACGCAGTATTTT. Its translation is CASSYSPRGTDTQYF.

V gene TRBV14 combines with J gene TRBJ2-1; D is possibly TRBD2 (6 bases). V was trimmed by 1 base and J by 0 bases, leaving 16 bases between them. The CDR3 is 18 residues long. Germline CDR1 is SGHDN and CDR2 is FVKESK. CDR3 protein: CASSQVIGGQSSYNEQFF. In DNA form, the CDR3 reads TGTGCCAGCAGCCAAGTTATAGGAGGGCAAAGCTCCTACAATGAGCAGTTCTTC.

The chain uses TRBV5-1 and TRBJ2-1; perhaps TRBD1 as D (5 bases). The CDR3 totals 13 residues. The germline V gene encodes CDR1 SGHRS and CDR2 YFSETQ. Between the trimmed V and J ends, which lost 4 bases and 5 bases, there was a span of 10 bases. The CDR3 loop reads CASSTTGDNEQFF. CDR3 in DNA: TGCGCCAGCAGCACCACAGGAGACAATGAGCAGTTCTTC.

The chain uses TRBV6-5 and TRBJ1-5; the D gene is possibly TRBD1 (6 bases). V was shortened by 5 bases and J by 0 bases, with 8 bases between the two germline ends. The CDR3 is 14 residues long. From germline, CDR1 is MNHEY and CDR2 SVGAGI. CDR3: CASSRQDSNQPQHF. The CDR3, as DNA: TGTGCCAGCAGTCGACAGGATAGCAATCAGCCCCAGCATTTT.

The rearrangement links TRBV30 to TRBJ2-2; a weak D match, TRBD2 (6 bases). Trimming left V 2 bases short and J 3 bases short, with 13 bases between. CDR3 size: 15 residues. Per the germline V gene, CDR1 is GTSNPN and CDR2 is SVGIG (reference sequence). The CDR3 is CAWSNGGLYTGELFF. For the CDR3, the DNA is TGTGCCTGGAGTAACGGGGGACTTTACACCGGGGAGCTGTTTTTT.

The CDR3 sequence: CASSQNWGVSETQYF. The CDR3 bases are TGTGCCAGCAGCCAGAACTGGGGAGTATCAGAGACCCAGTACTTC. The chain uses TRBV9 and TRBJ2-5, with D possibly being TRBD2 (5 bases). V gave up 4 bases and J gave up 4 bases, with 17 bases separating them. The CDR3 is made up of 15 amino acids. In germline, CDR1 is SGDLS, CDR2 YYNGEE.

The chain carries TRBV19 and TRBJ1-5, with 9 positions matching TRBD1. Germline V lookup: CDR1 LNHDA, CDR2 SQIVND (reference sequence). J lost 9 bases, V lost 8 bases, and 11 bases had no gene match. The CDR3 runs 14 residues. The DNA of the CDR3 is TGTGCCAGTCGCCCGGGACAGGGAACGTGGCCCCAGCATTTT. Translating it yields CASRPGQGTWPQHF.

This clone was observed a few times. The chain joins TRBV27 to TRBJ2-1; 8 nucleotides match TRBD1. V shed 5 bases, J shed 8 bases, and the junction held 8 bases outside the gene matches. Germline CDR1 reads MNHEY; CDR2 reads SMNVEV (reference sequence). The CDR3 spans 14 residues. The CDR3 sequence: CASSPWTGSDEQFF. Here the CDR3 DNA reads TGTGCCAGCAGTCCATGGACAGGGTCGGATGAGCAGTTCTTC.